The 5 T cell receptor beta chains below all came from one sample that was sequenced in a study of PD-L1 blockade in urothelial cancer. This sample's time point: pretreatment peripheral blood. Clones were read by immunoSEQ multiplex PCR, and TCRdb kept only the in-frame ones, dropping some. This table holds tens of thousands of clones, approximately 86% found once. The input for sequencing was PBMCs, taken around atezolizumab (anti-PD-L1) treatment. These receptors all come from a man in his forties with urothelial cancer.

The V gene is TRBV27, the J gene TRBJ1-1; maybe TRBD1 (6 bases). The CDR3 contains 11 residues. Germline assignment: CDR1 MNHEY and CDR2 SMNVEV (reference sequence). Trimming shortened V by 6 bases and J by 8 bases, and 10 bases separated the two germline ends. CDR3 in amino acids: CASRKGEEAFF. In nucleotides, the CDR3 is TGTGCCAGCAGGAAGGGGGAGGAAGCTTTCTTT.

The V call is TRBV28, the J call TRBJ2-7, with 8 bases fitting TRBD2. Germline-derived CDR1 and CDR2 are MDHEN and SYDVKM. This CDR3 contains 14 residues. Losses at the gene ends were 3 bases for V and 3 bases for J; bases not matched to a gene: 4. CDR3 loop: CASSFASGGYEQYF. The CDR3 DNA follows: TGTGCCAGCAGTTTTGCCAGCGGGGGCTACGAGCAGTACTTC.

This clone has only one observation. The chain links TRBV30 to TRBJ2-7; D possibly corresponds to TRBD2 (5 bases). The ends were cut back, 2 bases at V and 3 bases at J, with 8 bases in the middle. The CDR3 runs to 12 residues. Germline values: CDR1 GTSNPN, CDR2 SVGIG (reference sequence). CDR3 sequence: CAWSTRGYEQYF. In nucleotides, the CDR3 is TGTGCCTGGAGTACCCGGGGCTACGAGCAGTACTTC.

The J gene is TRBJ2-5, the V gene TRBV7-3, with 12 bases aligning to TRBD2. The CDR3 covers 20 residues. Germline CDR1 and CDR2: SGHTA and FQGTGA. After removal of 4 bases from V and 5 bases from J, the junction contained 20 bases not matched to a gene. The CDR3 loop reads CASSSPETSGSPERPETQYF. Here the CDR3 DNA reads TGTGCCAGCAGCTCTCCGGAGACTAGCGGGAGCCCGGAGCGTCCCGAGACCCAGTACTTC. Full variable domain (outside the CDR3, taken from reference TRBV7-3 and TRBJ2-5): GAGVSQTPSNKVTEKGKYVELRCDPISGHTALYWYRQSLGQGPEFLIYFQGTGAADDSGLPNDRFFAVRPEGSVSTLKIQRTERGDSAVYLCASSSPETSGSPERPETQYFGPGTRLLVL.

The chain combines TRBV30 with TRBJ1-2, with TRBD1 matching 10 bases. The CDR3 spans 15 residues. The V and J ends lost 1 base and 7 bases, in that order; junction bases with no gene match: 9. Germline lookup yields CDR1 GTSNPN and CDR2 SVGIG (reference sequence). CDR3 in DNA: TGTGCCTGGAGTGGGGGGGGACAGGGGCACGGTGGCTACACCTTC. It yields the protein CAWSGGGQGHGGYTF.